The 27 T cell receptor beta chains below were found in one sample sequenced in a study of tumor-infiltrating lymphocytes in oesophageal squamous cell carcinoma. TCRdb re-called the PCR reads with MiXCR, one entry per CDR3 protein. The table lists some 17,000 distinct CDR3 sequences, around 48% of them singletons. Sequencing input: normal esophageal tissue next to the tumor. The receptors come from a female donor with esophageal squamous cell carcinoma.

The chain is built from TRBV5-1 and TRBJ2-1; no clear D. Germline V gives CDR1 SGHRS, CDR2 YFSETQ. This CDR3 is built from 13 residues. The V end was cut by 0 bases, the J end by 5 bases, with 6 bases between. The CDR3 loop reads CASSLGPNNEQFF. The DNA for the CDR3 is TGCGCCAGCAGCTTGGGCCCTAACAATGAGCAGTTCTTC.

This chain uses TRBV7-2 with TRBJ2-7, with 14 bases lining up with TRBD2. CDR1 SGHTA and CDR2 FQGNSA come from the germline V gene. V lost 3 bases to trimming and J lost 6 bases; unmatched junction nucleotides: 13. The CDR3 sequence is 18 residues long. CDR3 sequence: CASSFPTSGRAYAGEQYF. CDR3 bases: TGTGCCAGCAGCTTCCCGACTAGCGGGAGGGCATATGCTGGCGAGCAGTACTTC.

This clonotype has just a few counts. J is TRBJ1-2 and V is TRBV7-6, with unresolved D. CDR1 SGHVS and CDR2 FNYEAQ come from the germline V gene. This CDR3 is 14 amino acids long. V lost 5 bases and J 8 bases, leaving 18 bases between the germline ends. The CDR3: CASSPYTILGGYTF. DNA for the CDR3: TGTGCCAGCAGCCCCTATACAATCCTGGGGGGCTACACCTTC.

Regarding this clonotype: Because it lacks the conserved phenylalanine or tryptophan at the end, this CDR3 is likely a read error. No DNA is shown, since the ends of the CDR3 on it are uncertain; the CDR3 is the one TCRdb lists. The CDR3 loop reads CASSYSGLA. The V and J genes are TRBV6-6 and TRBJ2-2; the listed D gene, TRBD2, was not tested against the DNA. Including both end residues, the CDR3 is 9 amino acids long. CDR1 is MNHNY, CDR2 SVGAGI, per germline (reference sequence).

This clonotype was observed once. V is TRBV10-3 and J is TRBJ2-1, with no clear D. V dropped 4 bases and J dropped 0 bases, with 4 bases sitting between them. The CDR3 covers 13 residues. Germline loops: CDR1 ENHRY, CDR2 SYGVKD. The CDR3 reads CAISVRSYNEQFF. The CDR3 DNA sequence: TGTGCCATCAGTGTTCGCTCCTACAATGAGCAGTTCTTC.

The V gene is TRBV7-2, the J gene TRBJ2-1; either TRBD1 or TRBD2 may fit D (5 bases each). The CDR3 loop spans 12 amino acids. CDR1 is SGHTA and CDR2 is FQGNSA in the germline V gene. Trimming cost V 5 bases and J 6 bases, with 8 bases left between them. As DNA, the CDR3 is TGTGCCAGCAGCGTGGGGACCAATGAGCAGTTCTTC. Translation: CASSVGTNEQFF.

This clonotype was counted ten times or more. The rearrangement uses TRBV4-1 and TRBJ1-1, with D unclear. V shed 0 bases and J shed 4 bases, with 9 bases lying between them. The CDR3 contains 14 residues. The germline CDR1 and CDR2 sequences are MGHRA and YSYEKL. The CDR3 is CASSQDVGSTEAFF. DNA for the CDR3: TGCGCCAGCAGCCAAGACGTTGGGAGCACTGAAGCTTTCTTT.

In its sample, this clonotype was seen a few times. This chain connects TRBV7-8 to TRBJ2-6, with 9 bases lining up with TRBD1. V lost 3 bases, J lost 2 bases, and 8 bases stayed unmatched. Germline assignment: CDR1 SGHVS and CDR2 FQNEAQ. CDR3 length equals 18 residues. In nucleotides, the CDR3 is TGTGCCAGCAGCTTCTTCGGGGACAGGGTCCCTGGGGCCAACGTCCTGACTTTC. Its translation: CASSFFGDRVPGANVLTF.

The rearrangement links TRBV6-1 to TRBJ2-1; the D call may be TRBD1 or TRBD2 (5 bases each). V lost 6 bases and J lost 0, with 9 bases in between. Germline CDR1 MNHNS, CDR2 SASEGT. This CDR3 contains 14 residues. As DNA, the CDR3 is TGTGCCAGCAGGGGACCGTTCTCCTACAATGAGCAGTTCTTC. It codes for CASRGPFSYNEQFF.

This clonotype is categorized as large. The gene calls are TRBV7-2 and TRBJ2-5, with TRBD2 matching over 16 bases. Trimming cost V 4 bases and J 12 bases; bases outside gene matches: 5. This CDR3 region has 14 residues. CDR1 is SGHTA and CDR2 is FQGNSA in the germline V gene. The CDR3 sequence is CASSSGLAGGAEYF. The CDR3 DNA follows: TGTGCCAGCAGCTCGGGACTAGCGGGAGGGGCCGAGTACTTC.

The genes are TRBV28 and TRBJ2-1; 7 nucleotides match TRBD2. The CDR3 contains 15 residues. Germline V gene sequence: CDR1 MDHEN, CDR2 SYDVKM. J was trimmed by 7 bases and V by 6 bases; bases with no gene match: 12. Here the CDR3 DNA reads TGTGCCAGCAGGCCGCTTGGCGGGAGATTGAATGAGCAGTTCTTC. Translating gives CASRPLGGRLNEQFF. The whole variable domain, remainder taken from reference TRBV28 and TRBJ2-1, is DVKVTQSSRYLVKRTGEKVFLECVQDMDHENMFWYRQDPGLGLRLIYFSYDVKMKEKGDIPEGYSVSREKKERFSLILESASTNQTSMYLCASRPLGGRLNEQFFGPGTRLTVL.

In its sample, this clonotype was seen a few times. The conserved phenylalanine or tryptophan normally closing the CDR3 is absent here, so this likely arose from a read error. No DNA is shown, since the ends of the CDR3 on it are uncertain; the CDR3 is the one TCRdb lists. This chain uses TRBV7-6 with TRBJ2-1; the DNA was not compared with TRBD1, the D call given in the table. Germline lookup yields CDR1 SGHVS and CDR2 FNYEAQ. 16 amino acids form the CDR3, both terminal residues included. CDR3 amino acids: CASSLDRGYAGYTFGS.

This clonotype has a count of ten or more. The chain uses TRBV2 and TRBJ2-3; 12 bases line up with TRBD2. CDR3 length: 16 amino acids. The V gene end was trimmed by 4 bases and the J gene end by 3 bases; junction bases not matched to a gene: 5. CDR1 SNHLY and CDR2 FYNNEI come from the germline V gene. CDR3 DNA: TGTGCCAGCAGTGCTAGCGGGGGGGCGGGGACAGATACGCAGTATTTT. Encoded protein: CASSASGGAGTDTQYF.

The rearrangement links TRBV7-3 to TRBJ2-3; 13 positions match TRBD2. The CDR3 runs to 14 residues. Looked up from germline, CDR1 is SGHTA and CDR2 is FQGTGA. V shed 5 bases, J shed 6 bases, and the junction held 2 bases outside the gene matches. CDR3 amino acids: CASSAGLAGDTQYF. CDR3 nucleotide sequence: TGTGCCAGCAGCGCGGGACTAGCGGGGGATACGCAGTATTTT.

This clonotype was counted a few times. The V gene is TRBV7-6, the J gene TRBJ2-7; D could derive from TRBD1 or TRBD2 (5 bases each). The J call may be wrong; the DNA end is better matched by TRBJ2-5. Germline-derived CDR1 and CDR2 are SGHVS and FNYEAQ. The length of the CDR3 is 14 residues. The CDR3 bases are TGTGCCAGCAGCTCGCGGCCAGGGACGGAGACCCAGTACTTC. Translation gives CASSSRPGTETQYF.

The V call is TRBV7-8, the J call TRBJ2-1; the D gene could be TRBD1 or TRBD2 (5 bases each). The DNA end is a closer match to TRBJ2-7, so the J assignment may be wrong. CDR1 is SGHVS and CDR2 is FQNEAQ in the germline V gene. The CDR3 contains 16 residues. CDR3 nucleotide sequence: TGTGCCAGCAGCCGGGACGGTCAGAGCTCCTGCAATGAGCAGTACTTC. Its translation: CASSRDGQSSCNEQYF.

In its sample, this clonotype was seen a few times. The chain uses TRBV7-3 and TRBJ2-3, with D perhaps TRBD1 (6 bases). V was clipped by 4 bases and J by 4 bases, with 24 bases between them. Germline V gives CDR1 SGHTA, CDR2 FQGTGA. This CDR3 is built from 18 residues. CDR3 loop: CASSSPNSRGHFADTQYF. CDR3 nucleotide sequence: TGTGCCAGCAGCTCTCCCAACTCGAGGGGACATTTCGCAGATACGCAGTATTTT.

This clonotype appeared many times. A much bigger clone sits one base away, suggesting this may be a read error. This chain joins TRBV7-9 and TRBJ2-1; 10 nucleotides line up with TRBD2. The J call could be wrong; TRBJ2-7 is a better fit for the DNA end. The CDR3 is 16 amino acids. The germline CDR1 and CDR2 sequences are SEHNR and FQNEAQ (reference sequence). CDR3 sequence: CASSLGTSGSYNEQYF. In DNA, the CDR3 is TGTGCCAGCAGCTTAGGGACTAGCGGCTCCTACAATGAGCAGTACTTC.

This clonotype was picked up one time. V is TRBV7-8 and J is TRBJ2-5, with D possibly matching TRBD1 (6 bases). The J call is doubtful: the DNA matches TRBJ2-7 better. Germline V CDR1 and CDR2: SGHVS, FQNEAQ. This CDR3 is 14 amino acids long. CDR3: CASSLAQGRYEQYF. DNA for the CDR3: TGTGCCAGCAGCTTAGCACAGGGACGCTACGAGCAGTACTTC.

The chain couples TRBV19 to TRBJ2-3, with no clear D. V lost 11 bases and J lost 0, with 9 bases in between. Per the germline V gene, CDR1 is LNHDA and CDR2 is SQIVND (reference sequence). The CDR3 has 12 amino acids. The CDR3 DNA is TGTGCCCACATAGACAGCACAGATACGCAGTATTTT. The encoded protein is CAHIDSTDTQYF.

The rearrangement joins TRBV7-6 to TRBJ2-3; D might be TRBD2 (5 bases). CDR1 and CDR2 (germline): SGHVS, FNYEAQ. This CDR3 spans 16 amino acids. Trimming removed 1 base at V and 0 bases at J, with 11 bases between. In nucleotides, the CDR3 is TGTGCCAGCAGCTTAGTCGGCGGGCCTAGCACAGATACGCAGTATTTT. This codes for CASSLVGGPSTDTQYF.

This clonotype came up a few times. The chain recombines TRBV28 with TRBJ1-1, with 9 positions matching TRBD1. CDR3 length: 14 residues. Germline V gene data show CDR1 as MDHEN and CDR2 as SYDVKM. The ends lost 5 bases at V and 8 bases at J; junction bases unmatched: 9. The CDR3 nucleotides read TGTGCCAGCAGTCCACAGGGGGCTTTCGCGGAAGCTTTCTTT. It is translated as CASSPQGAFAEAFF.

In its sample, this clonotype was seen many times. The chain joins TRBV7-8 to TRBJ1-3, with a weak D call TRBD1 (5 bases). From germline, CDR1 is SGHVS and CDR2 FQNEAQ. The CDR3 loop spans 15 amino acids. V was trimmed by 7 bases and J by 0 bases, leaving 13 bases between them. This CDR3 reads CASKQEGGSGNTIYF. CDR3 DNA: TGTGCCAGCAAACAGGAAGGCGGCTCTGGAAACACCATATATTTT.

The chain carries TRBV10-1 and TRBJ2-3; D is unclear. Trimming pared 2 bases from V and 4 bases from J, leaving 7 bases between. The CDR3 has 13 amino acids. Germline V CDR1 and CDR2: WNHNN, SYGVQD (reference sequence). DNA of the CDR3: TGCGCCAGCAGTGAGCCAGAGTCAGATACGCAGTATTTT. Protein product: CASSEPESDTQYF.

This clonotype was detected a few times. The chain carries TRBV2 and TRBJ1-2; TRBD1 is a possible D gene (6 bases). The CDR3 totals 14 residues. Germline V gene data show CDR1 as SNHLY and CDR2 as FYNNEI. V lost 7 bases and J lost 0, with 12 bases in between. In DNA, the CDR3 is TGTGCCAGCACCTGGACAGTCGCTAACTATGGCTACACCTTC. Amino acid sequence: CASTWTVANYGYTF.

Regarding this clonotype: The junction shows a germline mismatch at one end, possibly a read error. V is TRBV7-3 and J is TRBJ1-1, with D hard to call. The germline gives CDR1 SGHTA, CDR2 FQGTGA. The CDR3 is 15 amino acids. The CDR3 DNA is TGTGCCAGCAGCTTAACCGGCGGGAGGTCCTACGAGCAGTACTTT. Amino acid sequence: CASSLTGGRSYEQYF. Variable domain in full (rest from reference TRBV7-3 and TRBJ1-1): GAGVSQTPSNKVTEKGKYVELRCDPISGHTALYWYRQSLGQGPEFLIYFQGTGAADDSGLPNDRFFAVRPEGSVSTLKIQRTERGDSAVYLCASSLTGGRSYEQYFGQGTRLTVV.

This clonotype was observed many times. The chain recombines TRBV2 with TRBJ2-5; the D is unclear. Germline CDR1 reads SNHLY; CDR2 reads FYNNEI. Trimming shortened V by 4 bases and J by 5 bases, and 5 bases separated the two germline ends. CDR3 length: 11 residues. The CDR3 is CASSAWETQYF. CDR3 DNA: TGTGCCAGCAGTGCTTGGGAGACCCAGTACTTC.